This T cell receptor (beta chain) derives from a study of cytomegalovirus exposure and HLA in healthy donors. The study ran its PCR with 60 Vbeta and 13 Jbeta primers. This table comes from immunoSEQ multiplex PCR, and its TCRdb copy is limited to in-frame clones, with some not included. This sample has some 100,000 clones, with around 70% found just once. CDR3 length: 14 amino acids. V lost 5 bases to trimming and J lost 3 bases; unmatched junction nucleotides: 5. Germline V lookup: CDR1 SNHLY, CDR2 FYNNEI. Sequencing used PBMCs. The TCR comes from a woman aged 70-85 years in good health and CMV-seropositive. This chain joins TRBV2 and TRBJ1-2; 8 bases map to TRBD1. CDR3: CASSWTGRDYGYTF. The CDR3 nucleotides are TGTGCCAGCAGTTGGACAGGGAGGGACTATGGCTACACCTTC.